These 3 T cell receptor beta chains were all obtained from the same sample, sequenced in a study of prognosis after radiotherapy for stage I lung cancer. From genomic DNA, two-round multiplex PCR was used to amplify TCR beta CDR3. During first-round PCR, primers specific to each TRBV and TRBJ gene were used. TCRdb used MiXCR to reprocess the multiplex PCR reads, holding one entry per CDR3 protein. The data contain around 26,000 distinct CDR3 sequences, approximately 44% of them singletons. The input for sequencing was PBMCs, taken before or after stereotactic body radiation therapy (not recorded which). These receptors all come from a donor over 45 with non-small cell lung cancer.

This clonotype was recorded at least ten times. V is TRBV24-1 and J is TRBJ2-5; D may be TRBD1 (6 bases). Deletions cut 0 bases from V and 2 bases from J, with 9 bases between. CDR1 and CDR2 from the germline V gene are KGHDR and SFDVKD. The CDR3 extends over 15 amino acids. CDR3 residues: CATSDLLQGQETQYF. The CDR3 DNA reads as TGTGCCACCAGTGATTTGTTGCAGGGGCAAGAGACCCAGTACTTC.

The chain recombines TRBV9 with TRBJ2-1, with D perhaps TRBD1 or TRBD2 (6 bases each). Trimming cost V 6 bases and J 6 bases, with 19 bases left between them. The CDR3 loop spans 15 amino acids. CDR1 is SGDLS and CDR2 is YYNGEE in the germline V gene. CDR3 residues: CASTTLWGAFNEQFF. DNA of the CDR3: TGTGCCAGCACAACTCTCTGGGGGGCCTTCAATGAGCAGTTCTTC. The full variable domain, with the rest looked up from reference TRBV9 and TRBJ2-1, is DSGVTQTPKHLITATGQRVTLRCSPRSGDLSVYWYQQSLDQGLQFLIQYYNGEERAKGNILERFSAQQFPDLHSELNLSSLELGDSALYFCASTTLWGAFNEQFFGPGTRLTVL.

This clonotype was seen many times. V and J are TRBV27 and TRBJ1-1; D is perhaps TRBD1 (5 bases). Per germline, CDR1 MNHEY and CDR2 SMNVEV (reference sequence). V dropped 3 bases and J dropped 11 bases, with 19 bases sitting between them. The CDR3 spans 14 residues. The CDR3 protein is CASSFAGHSEMAFF. The CDR3 coding sequence is TGTGCCAGCAGTTTTGCAGGGCATTCCGAGATGGCTTTCTTT.